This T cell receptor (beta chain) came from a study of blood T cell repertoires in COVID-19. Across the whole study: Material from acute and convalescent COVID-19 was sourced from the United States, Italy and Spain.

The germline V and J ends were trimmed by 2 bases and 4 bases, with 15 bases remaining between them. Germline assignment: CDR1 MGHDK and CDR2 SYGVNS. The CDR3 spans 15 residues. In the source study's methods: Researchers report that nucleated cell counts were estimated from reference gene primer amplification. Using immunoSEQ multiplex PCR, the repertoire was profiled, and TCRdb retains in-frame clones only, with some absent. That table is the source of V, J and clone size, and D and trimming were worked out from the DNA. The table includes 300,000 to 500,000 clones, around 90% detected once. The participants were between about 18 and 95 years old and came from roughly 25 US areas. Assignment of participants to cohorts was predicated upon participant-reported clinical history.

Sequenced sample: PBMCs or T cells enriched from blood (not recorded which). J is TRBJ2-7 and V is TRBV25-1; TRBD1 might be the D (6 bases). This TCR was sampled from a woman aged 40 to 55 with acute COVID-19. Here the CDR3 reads CASSETQGHQYEQYF. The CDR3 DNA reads TGTGCCAGCAGTGAAACCCAGGGACACCAATACGAGCAGTACTTC.